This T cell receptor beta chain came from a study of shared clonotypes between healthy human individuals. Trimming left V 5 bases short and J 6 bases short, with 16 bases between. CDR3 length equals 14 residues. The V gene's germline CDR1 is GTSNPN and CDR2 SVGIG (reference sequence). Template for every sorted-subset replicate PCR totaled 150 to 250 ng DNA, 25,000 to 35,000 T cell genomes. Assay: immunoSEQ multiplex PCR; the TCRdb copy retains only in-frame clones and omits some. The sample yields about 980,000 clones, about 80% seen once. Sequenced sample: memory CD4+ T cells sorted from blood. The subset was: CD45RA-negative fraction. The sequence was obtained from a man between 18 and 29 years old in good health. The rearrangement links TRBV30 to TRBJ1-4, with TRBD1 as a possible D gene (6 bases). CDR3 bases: TGTGCCTGGGGCACCGGACAGAACGATGAAAAACTGTTTTTT. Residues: CAWGTGQNDEKLFF.